The 12 T cell receptor beta chains presented below share a single source sample, sequenced in a study of T-cell reconstitution after alpha-beta-depleted transplantation in children. TCRbeta library construction was performed incorporating unique molecular identifiers. MiXCR, run by TCRdb on the PCR reads, gives a single entry per CDR3 protein. This sample has a few hundred thousand distinct CDR3 sequences, with around 27% found just once. Sequences were derived from PBMCs, sampled before TCRalphabeta/CD19-depleted stem cell transplant. The receptors here all came from a boy younger than two with Wiskott-Aldrich syndrome, due to receive a stem cell transplant.

This clonotype was counted a few times. The CDR3 here is CASSECSGRGRSYNEQFF. In nucleotides, the CDR3 is TGCGCCAGCAGTGAGTGTAGCGGGAGAGGAAGGTCCTACAATGAGCAGTTCTTC. The V gene is TRBV10-2, the J gene TRBJ2-1, with TRBD2 matching 9 bases. Germline CDR1 reads WSHSY; CDR2 reads SAAADI. The CDR3 sequence is 18 residues long. J was trimmed by 1 base and V by 1 base; bases with no gene match: 8.

In DNA, the CDR3 is TGCAGTGATAGGAAGCCAGCGGGGGGAGATACGCAGTATTTT. It encodes CSDRKPAGGDTQYF. The genes are TRBV20-1 and TRBJ2-3; 9 nucleotides match TRBD2. Germline values: CDR1 DFQATT, CDR2 SNEGSKA (reference sequence). V shed 7 bases, J shed 5 bases, and the junction held 10 bases outside the gene matches. The CDR3 loop spans 14 amino acids.

This sequence joins TRBV5-1 and TRBJ1-6; tentative D call: TRBD1 (5 bases). CDR1 SGHRS and CDR2 YFSETQ come from the germline V gene. This CDR3 is built from 16 residues. The V end was cut by 4 bases, the J end by 10 bases, with 21 bases between. The CDR3, as DNA: TGCGCCAGCAGCGCTAGGACGGACACGATGGGGTCACCCCTCCACTTT. It yields the protein CASSARTDTMGSPLHF.

The chain joins TRBV5-1 to TRBJ2-1; D remains ambiguous. The CDR3 covers 15 residues. Germline lookup yields CDR1 SGHRS and CDR2 YFSETQ. V lost 0 bases to trimming and J lost 7 bases, with 14 bases between them. The DNA for the CDR3 is TGCGCCAGCAGCTTGGATGAACTATGGGTAAATGAGCAGTTCTTC. Protein: CASSLDELWVNEQFF.

A few counts support this clonotype. The gene calls are TRBV5-1 and TRBJ2-1; 8 bases align to TRBD2. Trimming cost V 3 bases and J 7 bases; bases outside gene matches: 9. The CDR3 runs to 15 residues. Looked up from germline, CDR1 is SGHRS and CDR2 is YFSETQ. CDR3 bases: TGCGCCAGCAGCTCCACCCCACTAGCGGCAAATGAGCAGTTCTTC. Protein product: CASSSTPLAANEQFF.

This clonotype has more than one count but fewer than ten. V and J are TRBV15 and TRBJ1-5; unclear D gene. V lost 3 bases to trimming and J lost 2 bases, with 11 bases between them. The CDR3 sequence is 15 residues long. From germline, CDR1 is LNHNV and CDR2 YYDKDF (reference sequence). CDR3 bases: TGTGCCACCAGCAGGGCCCCGGGCGGCAATCAGCCCCAGCATTTT. Translation: CATSRAPGGNQPQHF.

A few counts support this clonotype. V is TRBV28 and J is TRBJ2-2; TRBD1 matches at 9 bases. Per germline, CDR1 MDHEN and CDR2 SYDVKM. V shed 5 bases and J 3 bases; nucleotides not matched to a gene: 4. This CDR3 is 15 amino acids long. The CDR3 sequence: CASSRTGAYTGELFF. For the CDR3, the DNA is TGTGCCAGCAGTCGGACAGGGGCTTACACCGGGGAGCTGTTTTTT.

This clonotype came up a few times. The chain combines TRBV12-3 or TRBV12-4 with TRBJ2-3; 11 nucleotides match TRBD2. V shed 5 bases and J 2 bases; nucleotides not matched to a gene: 3. CDR3 length: 15 amino acids. For the CDR3, the DNA is TGTGCCAGCAGTCCTAGCGGGAGGACCACAGATACGCAGTATTTT. Translating gives CASSPSGRTTDTQYF.

The chain employs TRBV5-1 and TRBJ2-1; D unresolved. Looked up from germline, CDR1 is SGHRS and CDR2 is YFSETQ. V was pared by 4 bases and J by 10 bases, with 12 bases between. The CDR3 length is 12 residues. The CDR3, as DNA: TGCGCCAGCAGCCCCCGGCACACCGAGCAGTTCTTC. It specifies CASSPRHTEQFF.

This chain joins TRBV12-3 or TRBV12-4 and TRBJ2-5, with 10 bases fitting TRBD2. V lost 4 bases, J lost 5 bases, and 10 bases stayed unmatched. The CDR3 runs 16 residues. The CDR3 nucleotides are TGTGCCAGCAGTTCCATATCTAGCGGGAGAAGGGAGACCCAGTACTTC. The encoded protein is CASSSISSGRRETQYF.

The genes are TRBV9 and TRBJ2-5, with D perhaps assigned TRBD1 or TRBD2 (7 bases each). V lost 0 bases to trimming and J lost 8 bases, with 17 bases between them. The CDR3 consists of 15 residues. In germline, CDR1 is SGDLS, CDR2 YYNGEE. CDR3 sequence: CASSVAMGQRDTQYF. The CDR3 bases are TGTGCCAGCAGCGTAGCTATGGGACAGCGGGACACCCAGTACTTC.

The V gene is TRBV24-1, the J gene TRBJ2-1, with 10 bases aligning to TRBD2. This CDR3 contains 15 residues. The V gene's germline CDR1 is KGHDR and CDR2 SFDVKD. V shed 1 base, J shed 7 bases, and the junction held 3 bases outside the gene matches. CDR3 protein: CATSDLASGRNEQFF. CDR3 nucleotides: TGTGCCACCAGTGATTTAGCTAGCGGGAGAAATGAGCAGTTCTTC.